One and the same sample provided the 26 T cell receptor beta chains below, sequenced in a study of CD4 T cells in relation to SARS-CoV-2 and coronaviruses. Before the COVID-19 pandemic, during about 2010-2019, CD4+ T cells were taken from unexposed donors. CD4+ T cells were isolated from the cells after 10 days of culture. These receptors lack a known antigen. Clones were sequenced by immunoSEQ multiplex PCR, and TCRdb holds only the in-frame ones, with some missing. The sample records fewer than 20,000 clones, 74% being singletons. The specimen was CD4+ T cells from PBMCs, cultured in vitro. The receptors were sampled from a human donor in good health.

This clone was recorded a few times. The CDR3 DNA follows: TGTGCCAGCAGTCGACAGGGGGTAAGCTACGAGCAGTACTTC. This codes for CASSRQGVSYEQYF. The gene calls are TRBV6-5 and TRBJ2-7; TRBD1 aligns across 9 bases. V gave up 5 bases and J gave up 3 bases; unmatched junction bases: 5. Germline V gene lookup returns CDR1 MNHEY and CDR2 SVGAGI. This CDR3 has 14 residues.

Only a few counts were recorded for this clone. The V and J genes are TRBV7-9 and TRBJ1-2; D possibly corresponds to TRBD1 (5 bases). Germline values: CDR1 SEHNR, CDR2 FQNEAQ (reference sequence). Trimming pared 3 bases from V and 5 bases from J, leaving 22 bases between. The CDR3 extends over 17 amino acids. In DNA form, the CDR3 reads TGTGCCAGCAGCTTGGAATCCGGGTGGGGGTTTCGGTATGGCTACACCTTC. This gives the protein CASSLESGWGFRYGYTF.

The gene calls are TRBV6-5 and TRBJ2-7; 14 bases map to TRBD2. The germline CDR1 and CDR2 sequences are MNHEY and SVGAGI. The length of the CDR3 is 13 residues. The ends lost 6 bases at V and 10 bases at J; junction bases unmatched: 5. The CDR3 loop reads CASRGTSGSVQYF. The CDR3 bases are TGTGCCAGCAGGGGGACTAGCGGGAGCGTACAGTACTTC.

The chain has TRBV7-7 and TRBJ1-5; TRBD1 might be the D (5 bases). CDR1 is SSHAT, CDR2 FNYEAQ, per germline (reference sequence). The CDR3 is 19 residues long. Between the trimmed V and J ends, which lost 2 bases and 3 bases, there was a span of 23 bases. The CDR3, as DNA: TGTGCCAGCAGCTTAATTCGGTTACTGGGGGAATACGACAATCAGCCCCAGCATTTT. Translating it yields CASSLIRLLGEYDNQPQHF.

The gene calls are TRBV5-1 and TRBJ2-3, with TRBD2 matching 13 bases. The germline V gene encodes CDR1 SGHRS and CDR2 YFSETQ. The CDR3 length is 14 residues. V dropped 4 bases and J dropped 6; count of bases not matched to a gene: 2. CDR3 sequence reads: CASSGTSGADTQYF. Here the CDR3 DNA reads TGCGCCAGCAGCGGGACTAGCGGGGCGGATACGCAGTATTTT.

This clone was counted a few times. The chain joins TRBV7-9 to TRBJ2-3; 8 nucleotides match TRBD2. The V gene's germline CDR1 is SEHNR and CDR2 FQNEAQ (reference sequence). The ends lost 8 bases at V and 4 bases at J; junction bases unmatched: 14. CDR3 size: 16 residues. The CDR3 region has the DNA TGTGCCAGCTTCCTTAGCGGGAATTTGGTGGCAGATACGCAGTATTTT. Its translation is CASFLSGNLVADTQYF. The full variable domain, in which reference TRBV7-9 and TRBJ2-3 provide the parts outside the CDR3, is DTGVSQNPRHKITKRGQNVTFRCDPISEHNRLYWYRQTLGQGPEFLTYFQNEAQLEKSRLLSDRFSAERPKGSFSTLEIQRTEQGDSAMYLCASFLSGNLVADTQYFGPGTRLTVL.

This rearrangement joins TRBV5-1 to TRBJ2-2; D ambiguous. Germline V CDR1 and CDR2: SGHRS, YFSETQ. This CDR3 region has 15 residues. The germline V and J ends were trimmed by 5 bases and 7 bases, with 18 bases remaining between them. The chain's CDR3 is CASSRQDPWIGELFF. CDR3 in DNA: TGCGCCAGCAGTCGGCAGGATCCTTGGATCGGGGAGCTGTTTTTT.

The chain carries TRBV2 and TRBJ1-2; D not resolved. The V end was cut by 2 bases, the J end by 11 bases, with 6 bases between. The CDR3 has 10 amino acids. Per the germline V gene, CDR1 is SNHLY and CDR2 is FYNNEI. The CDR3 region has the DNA TGTGCCAGCAGTGAACCGGGATACACCTTC. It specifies CASSEPGYTF.

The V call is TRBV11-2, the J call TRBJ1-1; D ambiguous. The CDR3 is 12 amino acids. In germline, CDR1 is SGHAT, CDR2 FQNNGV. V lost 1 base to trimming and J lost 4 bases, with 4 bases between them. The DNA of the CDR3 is TGTGCCAGCAGCTTAGGTATCACTGAAGCTTTCTTT. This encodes CASSLGITEAFF.

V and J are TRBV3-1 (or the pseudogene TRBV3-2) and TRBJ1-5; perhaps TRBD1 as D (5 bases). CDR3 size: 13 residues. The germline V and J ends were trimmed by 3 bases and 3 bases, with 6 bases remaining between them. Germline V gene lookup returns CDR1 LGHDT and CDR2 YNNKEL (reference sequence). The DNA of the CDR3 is TGTGCCAGCAGCCAGGGACTCAATCAGCCCCAGCATTTT. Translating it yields CASSQGLNQPQHF.

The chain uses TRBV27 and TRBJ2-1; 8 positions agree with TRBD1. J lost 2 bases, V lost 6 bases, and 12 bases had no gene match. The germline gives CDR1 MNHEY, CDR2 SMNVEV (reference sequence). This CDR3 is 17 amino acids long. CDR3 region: CASRLNVETGAYNEQFF. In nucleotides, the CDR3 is TGTGCCAGCAGACTGAATGTCGAGACAGGGGCCTACAATGAGCAGTTCTTC.

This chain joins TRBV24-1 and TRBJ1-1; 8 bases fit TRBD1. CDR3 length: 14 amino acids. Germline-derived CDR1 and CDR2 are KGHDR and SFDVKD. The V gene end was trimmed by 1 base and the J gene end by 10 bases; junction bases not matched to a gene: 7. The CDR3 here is CATSDLRQGLGAFF. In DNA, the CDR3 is TGTGCCACCAGTGATTTAAGACAGGGGCTGGGAGCTTTCTTT.

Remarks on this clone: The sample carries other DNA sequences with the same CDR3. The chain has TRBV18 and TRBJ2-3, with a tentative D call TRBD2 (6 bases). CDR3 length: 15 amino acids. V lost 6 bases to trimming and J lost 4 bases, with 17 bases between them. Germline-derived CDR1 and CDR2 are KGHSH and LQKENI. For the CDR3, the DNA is TGTGCCAGCTCGCCTCCTGGAGGAGGGGCAGATACGCAGTATTTT. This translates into CASSPPGGGADTQYF.

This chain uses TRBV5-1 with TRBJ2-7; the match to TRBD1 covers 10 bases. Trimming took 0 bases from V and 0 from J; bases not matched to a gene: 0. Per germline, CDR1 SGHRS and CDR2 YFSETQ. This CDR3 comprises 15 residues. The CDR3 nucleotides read TGCGCCAGCAGCTTGGGGACAGGGGGCTCCTACGAGCAGTACTTC. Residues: CASSLGTGGSYEQYF.

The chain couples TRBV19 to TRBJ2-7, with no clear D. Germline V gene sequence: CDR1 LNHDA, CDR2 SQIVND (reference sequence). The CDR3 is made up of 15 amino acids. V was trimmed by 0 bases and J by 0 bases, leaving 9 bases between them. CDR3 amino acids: CASSIDRYNSYEQYF. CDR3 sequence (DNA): TGTGCCAGTAGTATAGATCGGTACAACTCCTACGAGCAGTACTTC.

The chain's CDR3 is CASSQEETAANYGYTF. As DNA, the CDR3 is TGCGCCAGCAGCCAAGAAGAGACAGCCGCCAACTATGGCTACACCTTC. The chain couples TRBV4-1 to TRBJ1-2, with D perhaps matching TRBD1 (5 bases). Germline CDR1 and CDR2: MGHRA and YSYEKL. Trimming took 0 bases from V and 2 from J, leaving 13 bases between them. The CDR3 has 16 residues.

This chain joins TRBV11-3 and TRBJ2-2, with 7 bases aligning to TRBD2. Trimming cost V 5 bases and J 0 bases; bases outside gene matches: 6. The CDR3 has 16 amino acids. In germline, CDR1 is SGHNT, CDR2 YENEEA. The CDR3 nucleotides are TGTGCCAGCAGCCGCCTTAGCGGGTCGAACACCGGGGAGCTGTTTTTT. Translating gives CASSRLSGSNTGELFF.

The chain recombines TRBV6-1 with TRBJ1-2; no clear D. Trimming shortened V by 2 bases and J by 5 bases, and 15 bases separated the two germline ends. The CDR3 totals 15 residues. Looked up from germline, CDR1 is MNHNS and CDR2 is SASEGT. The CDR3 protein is CASSEPGRSLYGYTF. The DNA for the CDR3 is TGTGCCAGCAGTGAACCGGGAAGGTCTCTGTATGGCTACACCTTC.

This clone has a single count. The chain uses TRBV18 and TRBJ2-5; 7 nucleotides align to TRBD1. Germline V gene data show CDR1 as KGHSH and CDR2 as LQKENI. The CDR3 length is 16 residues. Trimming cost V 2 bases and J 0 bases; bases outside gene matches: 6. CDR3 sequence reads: CASSPGQELYQETQYF. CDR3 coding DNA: TGTGCCAGCTCACCAGGACAGGAGTTGTACCAAGAGACCCAGTACTTC.

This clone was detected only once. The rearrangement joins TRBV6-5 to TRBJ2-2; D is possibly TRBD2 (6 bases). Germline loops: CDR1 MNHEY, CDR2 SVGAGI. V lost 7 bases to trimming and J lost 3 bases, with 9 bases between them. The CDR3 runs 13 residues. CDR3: CASMGGYTGELFF. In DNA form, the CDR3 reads TGTGCCAGCATGGGAGGATACACCGGGGAGCTGTTTTTT.

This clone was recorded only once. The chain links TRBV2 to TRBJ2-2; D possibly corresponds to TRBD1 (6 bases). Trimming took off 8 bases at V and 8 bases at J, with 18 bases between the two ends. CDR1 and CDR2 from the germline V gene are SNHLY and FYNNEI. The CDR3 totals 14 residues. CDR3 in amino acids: CASVAGVMLGELFF. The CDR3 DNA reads TGTGCCAGCGTGGCAGGGGTCATGCTTGGGGAGCTGTTTTTT.

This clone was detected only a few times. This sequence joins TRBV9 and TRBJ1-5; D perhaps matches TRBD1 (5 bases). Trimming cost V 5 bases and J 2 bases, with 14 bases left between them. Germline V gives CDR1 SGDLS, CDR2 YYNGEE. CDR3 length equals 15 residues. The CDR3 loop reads CASSEGTIGNQPQHF. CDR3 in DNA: TGTGCCAGCAGTGAAGGGACGATAGGCAATCAGCCCCAGCATTTT.

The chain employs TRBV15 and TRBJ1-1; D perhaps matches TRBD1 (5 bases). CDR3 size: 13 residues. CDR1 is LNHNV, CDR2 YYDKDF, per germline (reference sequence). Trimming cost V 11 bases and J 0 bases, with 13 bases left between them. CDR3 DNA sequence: TGTGCCGCCAAGGGACGGATGAACACTGAAGCTTTCTTT. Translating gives CAAKGRMNTEAFF.

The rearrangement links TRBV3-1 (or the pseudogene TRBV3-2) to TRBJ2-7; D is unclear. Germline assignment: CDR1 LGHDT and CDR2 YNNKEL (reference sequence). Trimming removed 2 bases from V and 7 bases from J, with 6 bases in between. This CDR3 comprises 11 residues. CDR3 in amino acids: CASSQSREQYF. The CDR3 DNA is TGTGCCAGCAGCCAATCGCGGGAGCAGTACTTC.

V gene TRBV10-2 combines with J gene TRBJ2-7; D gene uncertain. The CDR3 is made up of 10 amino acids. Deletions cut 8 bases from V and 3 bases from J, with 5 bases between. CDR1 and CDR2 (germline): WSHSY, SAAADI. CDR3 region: CASLVYEQYF. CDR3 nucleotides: TGCGCCAGCTTAGTCTACGAGCAGTACTTC.

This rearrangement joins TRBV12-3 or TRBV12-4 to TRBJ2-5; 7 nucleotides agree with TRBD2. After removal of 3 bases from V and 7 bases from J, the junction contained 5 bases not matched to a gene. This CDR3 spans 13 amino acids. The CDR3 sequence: CASSFYQRGTQYF. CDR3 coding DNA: TGTGCCAGCAGTTTTTATCAGCGGGGGACCCAGTACTTC.